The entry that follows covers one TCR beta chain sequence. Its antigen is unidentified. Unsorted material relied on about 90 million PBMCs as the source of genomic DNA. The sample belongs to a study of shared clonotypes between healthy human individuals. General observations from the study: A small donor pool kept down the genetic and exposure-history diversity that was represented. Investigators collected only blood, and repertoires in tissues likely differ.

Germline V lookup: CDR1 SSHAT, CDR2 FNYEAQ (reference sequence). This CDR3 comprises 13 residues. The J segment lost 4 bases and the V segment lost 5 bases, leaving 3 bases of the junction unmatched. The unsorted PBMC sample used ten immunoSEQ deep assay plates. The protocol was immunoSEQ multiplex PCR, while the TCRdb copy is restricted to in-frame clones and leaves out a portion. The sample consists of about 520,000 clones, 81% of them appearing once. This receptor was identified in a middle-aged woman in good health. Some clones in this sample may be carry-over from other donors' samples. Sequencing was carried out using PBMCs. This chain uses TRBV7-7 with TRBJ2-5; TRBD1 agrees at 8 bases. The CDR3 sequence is CASSTDRGETQYF. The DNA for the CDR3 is TGTGCCAGCAGCACCGACAGGGGAGAGACCCAGTACTTC.